Each of the 9 T cell receptor beta chains below was sequenced from the same sample in a study of response to subunit inactivated influenza vaccine. A single record per CDR3 protein comes from TCRdb applying MiXCR to the RT-PCR reads. Of around 540,000 distinct CDR3 sequences listed, 10% to 15% are singletons. The sequences come from PBMCs from blood, collected on the day of vaccination. These receptors were collected from a man aged 50 to 60 who received an inactivated influenza vaccine.

This clonotype showed up many times. The rearrangement uses TRBV20-1 and TRBJ2-1; TRBD2 matches 11 bases. CDR1 is DFQATT, CDR2 SNEGSKA, per germline (reference sequence). The junction had 7 bases not matched to a gene; V was cut back by 6 bases and J by 3 bases. The CDR3 has 15 amino acids. The DNA for the CDR3 is TGCAGTGCCCCCGGGACTAGCGGTCTCTACAATGAGCAGTTCTTC. Residues: CSAPGTSGLYNEQFF.

V gene TRBV27 combines with J gene TRBJ1-2, with a tentative D call TRBD1 (5 bases). The CDR3 extends over 14 amino acids. CDR1 is MNHEY and CDR2 is SMNVEV in the germline V gene (reference sequence). V lost 1 base and J 3 bases, leaving 9 bases between the germline ends. CDR3 loop: CASSLLGEDYGYTF. The CDR3 nucleotides are TGTGCCAGCAGTTTATTGGGGGAAGACTATGGCTACACCTTC.

This clonotype was picked up many times. The J gene is TRBJ1-1, the V gene TRBV6-1; D is uncertain. The CDR3 covers 14 residues. The V gene's germline CDR1 is MNHNS and CDR2 SASEGT. V lost 5 bases and J lost 0, with 10 bases in between. The CDR3 region is CASSLRLLNTEAFF. Written as DNA, the CDR3 is TGTGCCAGCAGTCTCAGACTTTTGAACACTGAAGCTTTCTTT.

V and J are TRBV29-1 and TRBJ2-7, with D uncertain. The CDR3 length is 11 residues. Deletions cut 5 bases from V and 4 bases from J, with 9 bases between. From germline, CDR1 is SQVTM and CDR2 ANQGSEA. CDR3 residues: CSVRVGYEQYF. In nucleotides, the CDR3 is TGCAGCGTTAGGGTCGGGTACGAGCAGTACTTC.

This clonotype was seen a handful of times. This chain joins TRBV7-9 and TRBJ1-1, with D unclear. CDR3 size: 14 residues. Germline loops: CDR1 SEHNR, CDR2 FQNEAQ (reference sequence). V was cut by 2 bases and J by 4 bases, with 11 bases left in between. The CDR3, as DNA: TGTGCCAGCAGCTTAATAGGGTATTCCACTGAAGCTTTCTTT. The encoded protein is CASSLIGYSTEAFF.

The chain uses TRBV6-1 and TRBJ2-7; 7 bases are shared with TRBD2. J lost 4 bases, V lost 7 bases, and 13 bases had no gene match. This CDR3 is 15 amino acids long. Germline CDR1 is MNHNS and CDR2 is SASEGT. The CDR3 loop reads CASTQSASGLYEQYF. Here the CDR3 DNA reads TGTGCCAGCACTCAGTCGGCTAGCGGCCTTTACGAGCAGTACTTC.

This clonotype was seen more than once but under ten times. This chain's CDR3 is CASSLIGGTDTQYF. DNA for the CDR3: TGCGCCAGCAGCTTAATCGGAGGCACAGATACGCAGTATTTT. The chain is built from TRBV5-1 and TRBJ2-3; no clear D gene. Looked up from germline, CDR1 is SGHRS and CDR2 is YFSETQ. This CDR3 contains 14 residues. The V end was cut by 2 bases, the J end by 1 base, with 8 bases between.

This chain uses TRBV20-1 with TRBJ1-5; D is undetermined. The germline V and J ends were trimmed by 5 bases and 0 bases, with 11 bases remaining between them. Germline V gene lookup returns CDR1 DFQATT and CDR2 SNEGSKA (reference sequence). This CDR3 comprises 14 residues. Here the CDR3 DNA reads TGCAGTGCTCACGATCCTAGTAGCAATCAGCCCCAGCATTTT. Translation: CSAHDPSSNQPQHF.

This clonotype was seen more than once but under ten times. The rearrangement uses TRBV6-5 and TRBJ2-1; tentatively, D is TRBD1 (9 bases). The germline V and J ends were trimmed by 2 bases and 4 bases, with 18 bases remaining between them. There are 17 residues in the CDR3. CDR1 is MNHEY and CDR2 is SVGAGI in the germline V gene. The CDR3 DNA is TGTGCCAGCAGTTACACCGGGGGGGACAGGGAATACAATGAGCAGTTCTTC. Translation gives CASSYTGGDREYNEQFF.